The clone carrying this TCR beta chain was counted ten times or more. Its antigen is unidentified. Germline assignment: CDR1 SQVTM and CDR2 ANQGSEA. The CDR3 is made up of 13 amino acids. This sample was taken from a study of CD8 T cells in ankylosing spondylitis. Broader study findings: There was reportedly significant enrichment of clones that were disease-linked in matched ankylosing spondylitis synovial fluid. A TCR beta motif of under ten highly homologous variants seemed to mark ankylosing spondylitis blood.

One entry per CDR3 protein results from TCRdb running MiXCR on the 5' RACE reads. The profile shows some 100,000 distinct CDR3 sequences, roughly 8.3% of them singletons. This TCR came from a male donor with ankylosing spondylitis or in good health (not recorded which). The sample was blood, either unsorted or a sorted T cell fraction (not recorded which). The chain joins TRBV29-1 to TRBJ2-1; tentatively, D is TRBD2 (5 bases). In DNA, the CDR3 is TGCACCTTCTGGACTCCCCAAAGGAATGAGCAGTTCTTC. It translates to CTFWTPQRNEQFF.